Below are 8 T cell receptor beta chains sequenced from a single sample in a study of prognosis after radiotherapy for stage I lung cancer. Multiplex PCR in two rounds served to amplify TCR beta CDR3 from genomic DNA. The first round of PCR was done with primers that matched each TRBV and TRBJ gene. TCRdb recomputed calls from the multiplex PCR reads with MiXCR, one row per CDR3 protein. The profile covers approximately 28,000 distinct CDR3 sequences, with about 41% appearing a single time and about 32% taken by the ten largest. Material: PBMCs, obtained before or after stereotactic body radiation therapy (not recorded which). The receptors shown here come from a donor aged 50 or older with non-small cell lung cancer.

This clonotype showed up just a few times. J is TRBJ1-4 and V is TRBV5-6; 7 bases map to TRBD1. CDR1 and CDR2 from the germline V gene are SGHDT and YYEEEE. This CDR3 is built from 16 residues. The junction had 16 bases not matched to a gene; V was cut back by 4 bases and J by 10 bases. The CDR3 bases are TGTGCCAGCAGCCTTTGGACAGGTGGGGGGAAGGGAAAACTGTTTTTT. Translated: CASSLWTGGGKGKLFF.

This clonotype was detected ten times or more. V and J are TRBV19 and TRBJ2-7; TRBD2 matches 7 bases. The CDR3 totals 15 residues. Germline lookup yields CDR1 LNHDA and CDR2 SQIVND (reference sequence). V lost 5 bases to trimming and J lost 3 bases; unmatched junction nucleotides: 10. CDR3 loop: CASSRSGAGLYEQYF. The CDR3 coding sequence is TGTGCCAGTAGTCGGAGCGGGGCAGGGCTCTACGAGCAGTACTTC.

On this clonotype itself: This likely stems from a read error, as it lies one base from a far larger clone. The rearrangement joins TRBV19 to TRBJ2-5; D remains unclear. Gene TRBJ2-1 matches the end of the DNA better, so the J call may be wrong. The V gene's germline CDR1 is LNHDA and CDR2 SQIVND (reference sequence). The CDR3 totals 11 residues. The CDR3 DNA is TGTGGCAGTATGGGGTATGATGAGCAGTTCTTC. Translation: CGSMGYDEQFF.

The count of this clonotype is one. With only one base between it and a far larger clone, this is likely a read error. The V call is TRBV6-5, the J call TRBJ1-2; the match to TRBD1 covers 9 bases. The CDR3 consists of 15 residues. The J segment lost 4 bases and the V segment lost 4 bases, leaving 7 bases of the junction unmatched. From germline, CDR1 is MNHEY and CDR2 SVGAGI. For the CDR3, the DNA is TGTGCCAGCAGTTCACAGGGGGCGACTGGCTATGGCTACACCTTC. Encoded protein: CASSSQGATGYGYTF.

This clonotype was detected only once. Given a much more abundant clone one base away, this may be a read error. V usage is TRBV20-1 and J usage is TRBJ2-5, with unresolved D. This CDR3 is 12 amino acids long. V was trimmed by 4 bases and J by 7 bases, leaving 13 bases between them. CDR1 is DFQATT and CDR2 is SNEGSKA in the germline V gene (reference sequence). The CDR3: CSAMGQIRTQYF. The DNA of the CDR3 is TGCAGTGCTATGGGCCAGATAAGGACCCAGTACTTC.

This clonotype was counted ten times or more. The chain couples TRBV6-2 or TRBV6-3 to TRBJ1-1; no clear D. With 5 bases removed from V and 0 bases from J, the gap between germline ends came to 19 bases. CDR1 is MNHEY and CDR2 is SVGEGT in the germline V gene. There are 17 residues in the CDR3. DNA of the CDR3: TGTGCCAGCAGTACACAGACCCACATTTCCATGAACACTGAAGCTTTCTTT. This codes for CASSTQTHISMNTEAFF.

V is TRBV7-6 and J is TRBJ1-2, with unresolved D. V shed 1 base and J shed 4 bases, with 10 bases lying between them. Germline V gives CDR1 SGHVS, CDR2 FNYEAQ. This CDR3 contains 14 residues. CDR3 bases: TGTGCCAGCAGCTTAGTTGCAGGAAGCTATGGCTACACCTTC. This encodes CASSLVAGSYGYTF.

This chain links TRBV7-3 with TRBJ2-1; TRBD2 agrees at 8 bases. Germline V lookup: CDR1 SGHTA, CDR2 FQGTGA. This CDR3 is built from 16 residues. V gave up 0 bases and J gave up 7 bases; unmatched junction bases: 8. The CDR3 spells CASSLTAGGLSNEQFF. The CDR3 nucleotides are TGTGCCAGCAGCTTAACGGCGGGAGGATTAAGTAATGAGCAGTTCTTC.